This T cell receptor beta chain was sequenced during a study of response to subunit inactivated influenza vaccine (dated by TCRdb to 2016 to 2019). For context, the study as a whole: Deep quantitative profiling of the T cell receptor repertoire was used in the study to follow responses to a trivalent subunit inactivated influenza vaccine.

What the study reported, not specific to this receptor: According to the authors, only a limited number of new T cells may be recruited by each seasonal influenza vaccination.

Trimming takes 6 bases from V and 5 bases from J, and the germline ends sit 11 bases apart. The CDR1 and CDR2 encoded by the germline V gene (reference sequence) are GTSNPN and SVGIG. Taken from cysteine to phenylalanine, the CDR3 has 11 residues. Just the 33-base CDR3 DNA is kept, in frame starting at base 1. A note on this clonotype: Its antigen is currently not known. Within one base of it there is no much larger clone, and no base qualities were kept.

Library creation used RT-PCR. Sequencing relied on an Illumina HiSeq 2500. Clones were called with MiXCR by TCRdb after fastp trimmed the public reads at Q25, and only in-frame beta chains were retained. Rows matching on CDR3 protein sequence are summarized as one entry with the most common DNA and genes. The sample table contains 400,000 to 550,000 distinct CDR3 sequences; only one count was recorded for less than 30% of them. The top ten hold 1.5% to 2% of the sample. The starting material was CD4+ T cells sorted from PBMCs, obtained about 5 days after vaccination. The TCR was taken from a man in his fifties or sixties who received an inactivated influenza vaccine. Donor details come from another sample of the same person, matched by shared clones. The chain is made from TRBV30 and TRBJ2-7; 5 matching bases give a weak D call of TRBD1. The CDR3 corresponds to CACQGLDEQYF. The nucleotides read TGTGCCTGTCAGGGTCTCGACGAGCAGTACTTC.